The source of this T cell receptor beta chain is a study of radiotherapy plus CTLA-4 blockade in lung cancer. Turning to the study itself: For 18% of patients, objective responses occurred, and roughly 31% had disease control. Notes on the study in general: Subsequent to radiotherapy plus ipilimumab, tumor-derived TCR clones underwent expansion in blood.

In regard to this clone: Its antigen remains unidentified.

The CDR3 has 15 residues. Germline CDR1 reads SGHDT; CDR2 reads YYEEEE. V was clipped by 5 bases and J by 9 bases; unmatched bases: 8. The method was immunoSEQ multiplex PCR; TCRdb's version includes in-frame clones alone and lacks a portion of them. The sample lists 70,000 to 90,000 clones, more than 60% occurring once. The sequences come from peripheral blood, collected from a patient treated with radiotherapy plus ipilimumab. The clonotype was recovered from a human donor with non-small cell lung cancer whose response to radiotherapy plus ipilimumab could not be evaluated. Some clones in this sample may be carry-over from other donors' samples. This chain links TRBV5-6 with TRBJ1-6; 10 positions agree with TRBD1. CDR3 amino acids: CASSYRDRGPSPLHF. The CDR3 DNA follows: TGTGCCAGCAGTTACCGGGACAGGGGCCCTTCACCCCTCCACTTT.